The 26 T cell receptor beta chains below all came from one sample that was sequenced in a study of CD8 T cells in ankylosing spondylitis. MiXCR, applied by TCRdb to the 5' RACE reads, yields one record per CDR3 protein. This table has 150,000 to 200,000 distinct CDR3 sequences, around 8.9% appearing once. The specimen sequenced was blood, either unsorted or a sorted T cell fraction (not recorded which). The receptors here all came from a female donor with ankylosing spondylitis or in good health (not recorded which).

V and J are TRBV28 and TRBJ2-7, with 8 bases identical to TRBD2. The V gene's germline CDR1 is MDHEN and CDR2 SYDVKM. The ends lost 2 bases at V and 1 base at J; junction bases unmatched: 22. The CDR3 is made up of 21 amino acids. CDR3 sequence (DNA): TGTGCCAGCAGTTTAAATCGTTTGCGGGGGGCAGGCCTAAGGGGTTCCTACGAGCAGTACTTC. Its protein is CASSLNRLRGAGLRGSYEQYF.

The rearrangement joins TRBV18 to TRBJ2-7; D ambiguous. Germline CDR1 reads KGHSH; CDR2 reads LQKENI. This CDR3 is built from 15 residues. Trimming took off 2 bases at V and 3 bases at J, with 14 bases between the two ends. In DNA, the CDR3 is TGTGCCAGCTCACCATACGCAGACTCATACTACGAGCAGTACTTC. Translating gives CASSPYADSYYEQYF.

In its sample, this clonotype was seen a few times. The chain employs TRBV5-1 and TRBJ1-1; D gene unclear. Trimming shortened V by 4 bases and J by 8 bases, and 15 bases separated the two germline ends. Germline V gives CDR1 SGHRS, CDR2 YFSETQ. CDR3 length: 13 amino acids. The CDR3 reads CASSPTPNNEAFF. CDR3 nucleotide sequence: TGCGCCAGCAGCCCCACACCCAATAACGAAGCTTTCTTT.

This chain connects TRBV25-1 to TRBJ2-1, with D tentatively TRBD2 (6 bases). From germline, CDR1 is MGHDK and CDR2 SYGVNS. V was pared by 0 bases and J by 1 base, with 16 bases between. The CDR3 totals 18 residues. CDR3 DNA sequence: TGTGCCAGCAGTGAATATTTTGACGGGAGAGCTTCCTACAATGAGCAGTTCTTC. Translating gives CASSEYFDGRASYNEQFF. Filled out from reference TRBV25-1 and TRBJ2-1, the complete variable domain reads EADIYQTPRYLVIGTGKKITLECSQTMGHDKMYWYQQDPGMELHLIHYSYGVNSTEKGDLSSESTVSRIRTEHFPLTLESARPSHTSQYLCASSEYFDGRASYNEQFFGPGTRLTVL.

This clonotype was seen ten or more times. This chain connects TRBV6-2 or TRBV6-3 to TRBJ2-2; 11 nucleotides align to TRBD2. This CDR3 region has 17 residues. V shed 2 bases, J shed 7 bases, and the junction held 9 bases outside the gene matches. The germline V gene has CDR1 MNHEY and CDR2 SVGEGT. The CDR3 reads CASSYETSGTPDGELFF. CDR3 DNA: TGTGCCAGCAGTTACGAGACTAGCGGGACCCCAGACGGGGAGCTGTTTTTT.

This clonotype appeared many times. The V call is TRBV7-9, the J call TRBJ2-3, with 10 nucleotides matching TRBD1. This CDR3 has 15 residues. Trimming at V came to 4 bases and at J to 8 bases, leaving 9 bases not matched to a gene. CDR1 and CDR2 from the germline V gene are SEHNR and FQNEAQ (reference sequence). Written as DNA, the CDR3 is TGTGCCAGCAGCTGGGACAGGGGTCCGCCCTCTACGCAGTATTTT. This sequence encodes CASSWDRGPPSTQYF.

This clonotype was recorded at least ten times. Here the CDR3 reads CSASRPSSYNEQFF. Written as DNA, the CDR3 is TGCAGTGCTAGCAGGCCGAGCTCCTACAATGAGCAGTTCTTC. The V and J genes are TRBV20-1 and TRBJ2-1; D not resolved. There are 14 residues in the CDR3. The germline V and J ends were trimmed by 3 bases and 0 bases, with 9 bases remaining between them. Germline assignment: CDR1 DFQATT and CDR2 SNEGSKA (reference sequence).

With respect to this clonotype: Being one base from a much bigger clone, this may be a read error. The chain employs TRBV4-1 and TRBJ2-1, with D unresolved. The CDR3 sequence is 13 residues long. Germline V CDR1 and CDR2: MGHRA, YSYEKL. In DNA form, the CDR3 reads TGCACCAGCAGCCAAGAGGTCCCCTATGAGCAGTTCTTC. It specifies CTSSQEVPYEQFF.

This rearrangement joins TRBV12-3 or TRBV12-4 to TRBJ2-7; 7 bases align to TRBD2. CDR3 length: 12 residues. The V and J ends lost 6 bases and 7 bases, in that order; junction bases with no gene match: 6. CDR3 nucleotides: TGTGCCAGCAGCAAAGGACTAGAGGAGCAGTACTTC. It yields the protein CASSKGLEEQYF.

The V and J genes are TRBV5-1 and TRBJ2-1, with 7 bases lining up with TRBD1. The CDR3 sequence is 13 residues long. Trimming cost V 5 bases and J 13 bases; bases outside gene matches: 12. CDR1 is SGHRS, CDR2 YFSETQ, per germline. This CDR3 reads CASRDSTGDPQFF. CDR3 nucleotides: TGCGCCAGCAGGGATTCTACAGGGGACCCCCAGTTCTTC.

This clonotype was counted many times. This chain connects TRBV14 to TRBJ2-1; D is perhaps TRBD2 (6 bases). Germline V gene sequence: CDR1 SGHDN, CDR2 FVKESK. The CDR3 is made up of 10 amino acids. Trimming removed 8 bases from V and 8 bases from J, with 7 bases in between. CDR3 DNA: TGTGCCAGCGGCGGGGATGAGCAGTTCTTC. Protein product: CASGGDEQFF.

The chain is built from TRBV7-9 and TRBJ2-1, with 7 bases aligning to TRBD2. Trimming at V came to 6 bases and at J to 14 bases, leaving 10 bases not matched to a gene. CDR1 is SEHNR, CDR2 FQNEAQ, per germline (reference sequence). This CDR3 contains 12 residues. This CDR3 is CASSRSAGEEFF. CDR3 nucleotides: TGTGCCAGCAGTCGAAGCGCGGGAGAGGAGTTCTTC. The full variable domain, with the rest looked up from reference TRBV7-9 and TRBJ2-1, is DTGVSQNPRHKITKRGQNVTFRCDPISEHNRLYWYRQTLGQGPEFLTYFQNEAQLEKSRLLSDRFSAERPKGSFSTLEIQRTEQGDSAMYLCASSRSAGEEFFGPGTRLTVL.

The chain uses TRBV9 and TRBJ1-1; 8 bases are shared with TRBD1. The CDR3 runs to 15 residues. Germline V CDR1 and CDR2: SGDLS, YYNGEE. V shed 0 bases, J shed 0 bases, and the junction held 1 base outside the gene matches. The DNA of the CDR3 is TGTGCCAGCAGCGTAGCGACAGGGGTGAACACTGAAGCTTTCTTT. As protein: CASSVATGVNTEAFF.

This clonotype was seen repeatedly, ten times or more. The J gene is TRBJ2-1, the V gene TRBV29-1; 9 nucleotides agree with TRBD2. The J segment lost 8 bases and the V segment lost 3 bases, leaving 5 bases of the junction unmatched. This CDR3 is built from 13 residues. CDR1 is SQVTM, CDR2 ANQGSEA, per germline. The CDR3 sequence: CSVDSGSRDEQFF. CDR3 nucleotides: TGCAGCGTTGATAGCGGGAGTCGGGATGAGCAGTTCTTC.

V and J are TRBV15 and TRBJ2-7; 15 nucleotides agree with TRBD2. Germline assignment: CDR1 LNHNV and CDR2 YYDKDF (reference sequence). The trim removed 5 bases at V and 7 bases at J, leaving 9 bases unmatched. This CDR3 contains 16 residues. CDR3 DNA sequence: TGTGCCACCAGCTTCGGGACTAGCGGGAGGTCTTTGGAGCAGTACTTC. This translates into CATSFGTSGRSLEQYF.

This chain joins TRBV11-2 and TRBJ2-1, with D uncertain. Trimming took off 3 bases at V and 3 bases at J, with 12 bases between the two ends. Per germline, CDR1 SGHAT and CDR2 FQNNGV. CDR3 length: 15 residues. The CDR3 region is CASSFVRPGYNEQFF. For the CDR3, the DNA is TGTGCCAGCAGCTTCGTCCGGCCGGGCTACAATGAGCAGTTCTTC.

The DNA for the CDR3 is TGTGCCAGCAGTGGAGTTCAGGGGAACACTGAAGCTTTCTTT. As protein: CASSGVQGNTEAFF. The gene calls are TRBV2 and TRBJ1-1; D is possibly TRBD1 (5 bases). The V end lost 4 bases, the J end lost 1 base, and 10 bases lay between the germline ends. This CDR3 contains 14 residues. Germline V gives CDR1 SNHLY, CDR2 FYNNEI.

This clonotype was observed a handful of times. This chain uses TRBV27 with TRBJ1-1; D gene uncertain. The V gene lost 5 bases and the J gene lost 2 bases, with 12 bases spanning the gap. The CDR3 sequence is 14 residues long. Germline V CDR1 and CDR2: MNHEY, SMNVEV (reference sequence). CDR3 loop: CASSKANHNTEAFF. In DNA form, the CDR3 reads TGTGCCAGCAGTAAAGCAAATCATAACACTGAAGCTTTCTTT.

In its sample, this clonotype was seen a few times. The rearrangement uses TRBV12-5 and TRBJ1-1, with a weak D call TRBD1 (5 bases). Trimming removed 6 bases at V and 4 bases at J, with 21 bases between. CDR1 and CDR2 (germline): LGHNT, FRNRAP. The CDR3 is 16 residues long. The CDR3 protein is CASGPRPDPRGTEAFF. Here the CDR3 DNA reads TGTGCTAGTGGACCTCGCCCGGACCCGAGGGGCACTGAAGCTTTCTTT.

This clonotype was found many times. V is TRBV12-3 or TRBV12-4 and J is TRBJ2-3, with D perhaps matching TRBD2 (6 bases). The CDR3 is 14 amino acids. Trimming removed 1 base from V and 4 bases from J, with 9 bases in between. The CDR3 DNA is TGTGCCAGCAGTTTAGTTCGACTAGCAGATACGCAGTATTTT. This encodes CASSLVRLADTQYF.

This clonotype has only a few counts. The chain uses TRBV27 and TRBJ2-7; 12 bases align to TRBD1. This CDR3 region has 19 residues. V lost 10 bases and J lost 3; bases outside the gene matches: 22. The germline V gene encodes CDR1 MNHEY and CDR2 SMNVEV (reference sequence). CDR3 bases: TGTGCCACCGCCGGGACAGGGGGCACCCGATTAGCGGGAGTCTACGAGCAGTACTTC. It translates to CATAGTGGTRLAGVYEQYF.

This clonotype was picked up a small number of times. The chain joins TRBV4-3 to TRBJ2-3; D may be TRBD1 or TRBD2 (5 bases each). The germline V gene encodes CDR1 LGHNA and CDR2 YSLEER. The ends were cut back, 3 bases at V and 1 base at J, with 20 bases in the middle. CDR3 length: 18 amino acids. The CDR3 region is CASSQEASILGRTDTQYF. Written as DNA, the CDR3 is TGCGCCAGCAGCCAGGAGGCCAGCATCTTGGGACGCACAGATACGCAGTATTTT.

This clonotype was seen a handful of times. The V call is TRBV5-6, the J call TRBJ1-2; 7 nucleotides line up with TRBD1. V shed 4 bases and J 5 bases; nucleotides not matched to a gene: 8. From germline, CDR1 is SGHDT and CDR2 YYEEEE. The CDR3 runs to 14 residues. CDR3 region: CASSRDRVGYGYTF. CDR3 nucleotide sequence: TGTGCCAGCAGCCGTGACAGGGTGGGATATGGCTACACCTTC.

This clonotype was detected only a few times. J is TRBJ2-7 and V is TRBV27; the match to TRBD2 covers 7 bases. From germline, CDR1 is MNHEY and CDR2 SMNVEV (reference sequence). The CDR3 length is 13 residues. Trimming took 7 bases from V and 2 from J; bases not matched to a gene: 5. CDR3 in amino acids: CASKAGGTYEQYF. DNA for the CDR3: TGTGCCAGCAAGGCCGGGGGGACCTACGAGCAGTACTTC.

This clonotype has a count of ten or more. This rearrangement joins TRBV12-3 or TRBV12-4 to TRBJ1-4; the D gene is possibly TRBD1 (6 bases). There are 14 residues in the CDR3. V shed 6 bases and J shed 5 bases, with 13 bases lying between them. CDR3 coding DNA: TGTGCCAGCAGCCTAGGACAGCCAAATGAAAAACTGTTTTTT. Its protein is CASSLGQPNEKLFF.

This clonotype was seen more than once but under ten times. The rearrangement links TRBV12-5 to TRBJ2-1; D perhaps matches TRBD2 (6 bases). Germline lookup yields CDR1 LGHNT and CDR2 FRNRAP. CDR3 length: 14 residues. With 7 bases removed from V and 7 bases from J, the gap between germline ends came to 17 bases. The chain's CDR3 is CASALGWGENEQFF. Here the CDR3 DNA reads TGTGCTAGTGCACTAGGATGGGGGGAGAATGAGCAGTTCTTC.